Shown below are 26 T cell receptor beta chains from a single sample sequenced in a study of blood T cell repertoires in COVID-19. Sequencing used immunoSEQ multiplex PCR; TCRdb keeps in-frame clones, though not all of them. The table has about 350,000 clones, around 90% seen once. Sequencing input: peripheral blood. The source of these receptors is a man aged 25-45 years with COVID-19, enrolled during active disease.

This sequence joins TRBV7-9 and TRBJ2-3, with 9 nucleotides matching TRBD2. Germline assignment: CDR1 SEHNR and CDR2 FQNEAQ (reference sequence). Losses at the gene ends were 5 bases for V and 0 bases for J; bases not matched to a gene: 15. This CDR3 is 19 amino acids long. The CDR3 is CASSHVPSGALLSTDTQYF. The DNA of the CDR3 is TGTGCCAGCAGCCACGTCCCTAGCGGGGCTCTTCTTAGCACAGATACGCAGTATTTT.

The CDR3 sequence: CASSFQGVNGYTF. DNA of the CDR3: TGCGCCAGCAGCTTTCAGGGGGTAAATGGCTACACCTTC. The chain links TRBV5-1 to TRBJ1-2; 7 nucleotides match TRBD1. The germline CDR1 and CDR2 sequences are SGHRS and YFSETQ. This CDR3 has 13 amino acids. V lost 2 bases to trimming and J lost 6 bases; unmatched junction nucleotides: 4.

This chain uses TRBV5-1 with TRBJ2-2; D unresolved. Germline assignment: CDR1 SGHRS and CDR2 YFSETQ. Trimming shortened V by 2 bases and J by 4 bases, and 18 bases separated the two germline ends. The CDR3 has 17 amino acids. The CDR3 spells CASSFSLGRTFTGELFF. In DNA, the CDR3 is TGCGCCAGCAGCTTTAGTTTGGGCCGTACCTTCACCGGGGAGCTGTTTTTT.

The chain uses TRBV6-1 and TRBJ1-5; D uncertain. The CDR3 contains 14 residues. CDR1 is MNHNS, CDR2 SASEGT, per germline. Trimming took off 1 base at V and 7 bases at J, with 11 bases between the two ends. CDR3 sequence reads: CASSEDSGFQPQHF. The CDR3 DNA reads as TGTGCCAGCAGTGAAGATTCAGGATTCCAGCCCCAGCATTTT.

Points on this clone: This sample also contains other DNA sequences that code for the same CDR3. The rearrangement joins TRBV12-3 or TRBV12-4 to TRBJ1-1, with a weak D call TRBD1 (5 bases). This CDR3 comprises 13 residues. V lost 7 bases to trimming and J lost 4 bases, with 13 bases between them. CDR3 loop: CASTPGQGTEAFF. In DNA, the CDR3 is TGTGCCAGCACTCCAGGCCAGGGCACTGAAGCTTTCTTT.

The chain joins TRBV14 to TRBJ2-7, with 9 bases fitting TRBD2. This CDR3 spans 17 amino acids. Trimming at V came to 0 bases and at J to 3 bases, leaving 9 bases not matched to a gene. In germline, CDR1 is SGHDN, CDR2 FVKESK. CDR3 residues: CASSQDPSGVLLYEQYF. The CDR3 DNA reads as TGTGCCAGCAGCCAAGATCCTAGCGGGGTCCTTCTCTACGAGCAGTACTTC.

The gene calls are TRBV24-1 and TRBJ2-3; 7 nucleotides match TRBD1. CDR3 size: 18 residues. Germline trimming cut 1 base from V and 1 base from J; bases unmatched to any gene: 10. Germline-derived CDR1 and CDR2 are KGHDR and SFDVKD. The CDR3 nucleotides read TGTGCCACCAGTGATTTCGTACAGGGGATAGGGGGCACAGATACGCAGTATTTT. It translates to CATSDFVQGIGGTDTQYF.

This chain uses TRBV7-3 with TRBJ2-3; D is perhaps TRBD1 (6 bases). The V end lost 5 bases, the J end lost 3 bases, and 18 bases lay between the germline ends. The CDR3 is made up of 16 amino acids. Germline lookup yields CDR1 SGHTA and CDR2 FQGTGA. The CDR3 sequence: CASSTLPGQLTDTQYF. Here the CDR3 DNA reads TGTGCCAGCAGCACCCTACCGGGACAACTGACAGATACGCAGTATTTT.

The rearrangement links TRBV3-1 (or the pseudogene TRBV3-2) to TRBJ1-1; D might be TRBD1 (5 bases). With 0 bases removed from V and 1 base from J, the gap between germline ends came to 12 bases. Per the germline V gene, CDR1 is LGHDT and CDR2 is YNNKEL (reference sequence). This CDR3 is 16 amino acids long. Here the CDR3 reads CASSQDNRGGNTEAFF. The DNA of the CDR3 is TGTGCCAGCAGCCAAGATAATAGGGGAGGGAACACTGAAGCTTTCTTT.

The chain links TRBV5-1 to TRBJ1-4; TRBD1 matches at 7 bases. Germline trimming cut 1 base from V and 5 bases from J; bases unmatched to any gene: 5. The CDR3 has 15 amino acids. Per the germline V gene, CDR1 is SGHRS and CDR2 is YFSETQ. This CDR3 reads CASSLLTGQNEKLFF. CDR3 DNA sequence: TGCGCCAGCAGCTTGCTGACAGGGCAGAATGAAAAACTGTTTTTT.

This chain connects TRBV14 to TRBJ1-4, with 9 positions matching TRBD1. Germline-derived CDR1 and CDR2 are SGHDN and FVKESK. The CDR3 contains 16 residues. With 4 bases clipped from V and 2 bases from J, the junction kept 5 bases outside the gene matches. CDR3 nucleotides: TGTGCCAGCAGCCCTTTACAGGGGGCGACTAATGAAAAACTGTTTTTT. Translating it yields CASSPLQGATNEKLFF.

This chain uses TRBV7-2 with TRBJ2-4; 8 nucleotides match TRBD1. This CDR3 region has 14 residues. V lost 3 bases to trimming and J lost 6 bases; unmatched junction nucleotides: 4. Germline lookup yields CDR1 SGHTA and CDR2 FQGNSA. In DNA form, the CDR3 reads TGTGCCAGCAGCTTTCAGGGGGCAGGAAACATTCAGTACTTC. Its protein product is CASSFQGAGNIQYF.

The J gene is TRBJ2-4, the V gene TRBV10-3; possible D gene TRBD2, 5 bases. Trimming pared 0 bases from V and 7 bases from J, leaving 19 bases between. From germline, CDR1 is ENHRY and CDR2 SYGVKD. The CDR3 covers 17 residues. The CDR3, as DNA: TGTGCCATCAGTGAGTCGAAAGGGCCAGGTCGAGGGAACATTCAGTACTTC. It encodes CAISESKGPGRGNIQYF.

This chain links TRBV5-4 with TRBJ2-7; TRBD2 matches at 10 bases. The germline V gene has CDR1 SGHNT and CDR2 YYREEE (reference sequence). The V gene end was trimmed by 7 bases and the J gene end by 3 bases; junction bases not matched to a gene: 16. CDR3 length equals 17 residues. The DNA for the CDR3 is TGTGCCAGCCAAGCGGGAGGGCCTCGTGTTGGCATCTACGAGCAGTACTTC. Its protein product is CASQAGGPRVGIYEQYF.

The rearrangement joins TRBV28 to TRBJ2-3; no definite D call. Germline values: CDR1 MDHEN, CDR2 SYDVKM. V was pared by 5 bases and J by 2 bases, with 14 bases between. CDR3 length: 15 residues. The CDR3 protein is CASSPHTLDTDTQYF. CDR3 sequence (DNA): TGTGCCAGCAGTCCCCATACTTTAGACACAGATACGCAGTATTTT.

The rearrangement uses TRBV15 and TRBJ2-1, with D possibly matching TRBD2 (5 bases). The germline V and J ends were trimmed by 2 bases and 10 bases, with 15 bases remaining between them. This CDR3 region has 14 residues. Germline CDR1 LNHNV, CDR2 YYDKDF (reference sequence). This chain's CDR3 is CATSRTARVGEQFF. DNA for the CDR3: TGTGCCACCAGCAGAACCGCGAGGGTCGGGGAGCAGTTCTTC.

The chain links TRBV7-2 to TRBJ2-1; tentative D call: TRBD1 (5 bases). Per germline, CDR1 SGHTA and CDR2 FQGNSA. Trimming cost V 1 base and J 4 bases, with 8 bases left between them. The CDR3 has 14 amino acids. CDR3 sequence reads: CASSLDPGYNEQFF. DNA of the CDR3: TGTGCCAGCAGCTTAGATCCAGGGTACAATGAGCAGTTCTTC. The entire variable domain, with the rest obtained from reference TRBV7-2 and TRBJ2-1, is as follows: GAGVSQSPSNKVTEKGKDVELRCDPISGHTALYWYRQSLGQGLEFLIYFQGNSAPDKSGLPSDRFSAERTGGSVSTLTIQRTQQEDSAVYLCASSLDPGYNEQFFGPGTRLTVL.

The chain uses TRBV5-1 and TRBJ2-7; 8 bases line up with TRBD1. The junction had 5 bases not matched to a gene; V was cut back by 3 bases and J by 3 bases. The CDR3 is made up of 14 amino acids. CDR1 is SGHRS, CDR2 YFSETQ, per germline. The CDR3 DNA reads TGCGCCAGCAGCTCAGCCGGACAGGGCTACGAGCAGTACTTC. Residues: CASSSAGQGYEQYF.

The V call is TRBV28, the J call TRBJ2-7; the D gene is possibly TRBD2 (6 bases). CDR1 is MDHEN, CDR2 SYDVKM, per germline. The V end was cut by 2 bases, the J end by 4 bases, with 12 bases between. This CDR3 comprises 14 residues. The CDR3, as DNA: TGTGCCAGCAGTTTAGGGGGGAGCATGTACGAGCAGTACTTC. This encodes CASSLGGSMYEQYF.

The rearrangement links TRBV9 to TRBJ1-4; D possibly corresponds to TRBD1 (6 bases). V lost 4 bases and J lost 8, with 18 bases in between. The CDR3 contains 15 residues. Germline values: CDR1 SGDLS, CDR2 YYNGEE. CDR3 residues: CASSLSGSTGEKLFF. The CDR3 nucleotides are TGTGCCAGCAGCCTAAGTGGCTCTACAGGGGAAAAACTGTTTTTT.

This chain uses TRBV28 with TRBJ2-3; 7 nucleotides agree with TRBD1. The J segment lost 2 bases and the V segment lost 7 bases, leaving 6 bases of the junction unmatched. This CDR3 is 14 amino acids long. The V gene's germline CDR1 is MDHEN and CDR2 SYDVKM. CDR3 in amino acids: CASTLTGYTDTQYF. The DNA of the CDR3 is TGTGCCAGCACCCTGACAGGGTACACAGATACGCAGTATTTT.

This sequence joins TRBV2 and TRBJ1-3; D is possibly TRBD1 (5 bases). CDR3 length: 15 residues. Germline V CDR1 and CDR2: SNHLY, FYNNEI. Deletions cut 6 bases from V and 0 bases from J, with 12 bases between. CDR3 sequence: CASRGGLSSGNTIYF. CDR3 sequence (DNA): TGTGCCAGCAGGGGGGGTCTTAGCTCTGGAAACACCATATATTTT.

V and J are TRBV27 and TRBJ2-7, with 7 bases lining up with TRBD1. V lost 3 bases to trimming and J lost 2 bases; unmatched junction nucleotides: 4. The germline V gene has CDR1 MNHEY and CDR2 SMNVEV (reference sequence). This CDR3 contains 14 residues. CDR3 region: CASSFRQGAYEQYF. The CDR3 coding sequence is TGTGCCAGCAGTTTCCGTCAGGGGGCCTACGAGCAGTACTTC.

The CDR3 protein is CASSMARSTNEKLFF. The DNA of the CDR3 is TGTGCCAGTAGTATGGCCCGTTCAACTAATGAAAAACTGTTTTTT. The chain recombines TRBV19 with TRBJ1-4; no definite D call. The V gene lost 3 bases and the J gene lost 0 bases, with 8 bases spanning the gap. In germline, CDR1 is LNHDA, CDR2 SQIVND (reference sequence). The CDR3 is made up of 15 amino acids.

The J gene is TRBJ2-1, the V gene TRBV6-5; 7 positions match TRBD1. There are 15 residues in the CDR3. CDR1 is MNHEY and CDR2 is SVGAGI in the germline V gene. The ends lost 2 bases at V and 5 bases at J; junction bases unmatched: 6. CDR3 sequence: CASSYERDRNNEQFF. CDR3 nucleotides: TGTGCCAGCAGTTACGAACGGGACAGAAACAATGAGCAGTTCTTC.

CDR3 in amino acids: CASTSRGFNTEAFF. For the CDR3, the DNA is TGTGCCAGCACTAGTAGGGGTTTCAACACTGAAGCTTTCTTT. The V call is TRBV27, the J call TRBJ1-1; tentative D call: TRBD1 (5 bases). CDR1 MNHEY and CDR2 SMNVEV come from the germline V gene (reference sequence). The CDR3 is 14 amino acids. V was shortened by 7 bases and J by 2 bases, with 14 bases between the two germline ends.